What follows are 26 T cell receptor beta chains derived from one specimen sequenced in a study of T cell responses to AZD1222 COVID-19 vaccine (TCRdb year 2021). Explained via the paper, the time point label denotes: baseline before first vaccination. The receptor library was made with the immunoSEQ multiplex PCR assay. TCRdb took over this immuneACCESS table, retaining in-frame rearrangements with V and J assigned. Such tables are incomplete; in checked studies, under half of the missing clones stem from an unresolved V gene, and the remainder is unexplained. The table for this sample lists more than 140,000 clones; more than 80% of them were counted only once. 2.5% to 3% of the sample is taken by the ten largest. Specimen: peripheral blood, collected on day 0 of AZD1222 vaccination. These receptor sequences come from an adult in good health.

This clone occurred a few times. This chain joins TRBV5-1 and TRBJ1-6; unclear D gene. CDR3 length: 15 amino acids. V dropped 0 bases and J dropped 9 bases, with 13 bases sitting between them. Per germline, CDR1 SGHRS and CDR2 YFSETQ. The CDR3 DNA is TGCGCCAGCAGCTTGGATTTTAGGGCAGGTTCACCCCTCCACTTT. It codes for CASSLDFRAGSPLHF.

The V and J genes are TRBV4-1 and TRBJ2-5; TRBD2 matches 9 bases. This CDR3 contains 15 residues. Germline V gene sequence: CDR1 MGHRA, CDR2 YSYEKL. The trim removed 5 bases at V and 5 bases at J, leaving 9 bases unmatched. The CDR3 DNA follows: TGCGCCAGCAGCAGCGGGAGGAGTATAGTGGAGACCCAGTACTTC. Its protein product is CASSSGRSIVETQYF.

The rearrangement uses TRBV4-2 and TRBJ2-7, with D possibly TRBD2 on 5 matching bases. Trimming pared 0 bases from V and 1 base from J, leaving 10 bases between. The CDR3 is 15 amino acids. CDR1 is LGHNA and CDR2 is YNFKEQ in the germline V gene. The CDR3 is CASSQDRTDSYEQYF. As DNA, the CDR3 is TGTGCCAGCAGCCAAGATCGGACTGATTCCTACGAGCAGTACTTC.

This clone was observed a single time. The chain couples TRBV27 to TRBJ1-1; 8 nucleotides line up with TRBD1. The length of the CDR3 is 15 residues. Germline V gene lookup returns CDR1 MNHEY and CDR2 SMNVEV (reference sequence). J gave up 2 bases and V 8 bases, and 10 bases lay outside the gene matches. The CDR3, as DNA: TGTGCCAGCCGGGCAGGGGGCAATGAAAACACTGAAGCTTTCTTT. Translating it yields CASRAGGNENTEAFF.

The chain recombines TRBV2 with TRBJ1-6; tentative D call: TRBD1 (5 bases). The V gene's germline CDR1 is SNHLY and CDR2 FYNNEI. The CDR3 length is 14 residues. V lost 5 bases and J 12 bases, leaving 17 bases between the germline ends. The CDR3 loop reads CASSQEQVWKPLHF. CDR3 nucleotide sequence: TGTGCCAGCAGTCAGGAACAGGTGTGGAAACCCCTCCACTTT.

The rearrangement uses TRBV9 and TRBJ2-2, with 8 bases aligning to TRBD1. This CDR3 comprises 16 residues. V gave up 4 bases and J gave up 0 bases; unmatched junction bases: 5. Germline CDR1 reads SGDLS; CDR2 reads YYNGEE. The DNA for the CDR3 is TGTGCCAGCAGCCCACCAGGGGGCGCGAACACCGGGGAGCTGTTTTTT. It encodes CASSPPGGANTGELFF.

This clone occurred once. CDR3 DNA: TGTGCCAGCAGCCCTCAGGGGGGGTACACCGGGGAGCTGTTTTTT. Protein sequence: CASSPQGGYTGELFF. The chain carries TRBV7-9 and TRBJ2-2; tentatively, D is TRBD1 or TRBD2 (7 bases each). V dropped 5 bases and J dropped 3 bases, with 13 bases sitting between them. The CDR3 extends over 15 amino acids. Germline loops: CDR1 SEHNR, CDR2 FQNEAQ (reference sequence).

CDR3 DNA: TGTGCCAGCAGATCAGGGGGCAATGAGCAGTTCTTC. Translated, it gives CASRSGGNEQFF. This chain joins TRBV4-2 and TRBJ2-1; TRBD1 agrees at 7 bases. V shed 6 bases and J 6 bases; nucleotides not matched to a gene: 2. Germline CDR1 is LGHNA and CDR2 is YNFKEQ. The CDR3 loop spans 12 amino acids.

This rearrangement joins TRBV28 to TRBJ2-7; D gene ambiguous. Germline V gene sequence: CDR1 MDHEN, CDR2 SYDVKM. Trimming cost V 5 bases and J 4 bases, with 12 bases left between them. The CDR3 is made up of 13 amino acids. The CDR3 here is CASSRPPPYEQYF. The CDR3 nucleotides read TGTGCCAGCAGTCGTCCCCCCCCGTACGAGCAGTACTTC.

The chain links TRBV19 to TRBJ2-1, with TRBD2 matching over 13 bases. Germline V lookup: CDR1 LNHDA, CDR2 SQIVND (reference sequence). The CDR3 totals 17 residues. V shed 4 bases, J shed 5 bases, and the junction held 8 bases outside the gene matches. This chain's CDR3 is CASSTAQLAGGNNEQFF. The CDR3 nucleotides are TGTGCCAGTAGTACCGCCCAACTAGCGGGAGGGAACAATGAGCAGTTCTTC.

The V gene is TRBV7-8, the J gene TRBJ2-1; 7 bases match TRBD2. V lost 3 bases, J lost 1 base, and 9 bases stayed unmatched. CDR1 SGHVS and CDR2 FQNEAQ come from the germline V gene. The CDR3 extends over 17 amino acids. This chain's CDR3 is CASSLGIGGSSYNEQFF. CDR3 sequence (DNA): TGTGCCAGCAGCTTGGGGATAGGCGGGAGTTCCTACAATGAGCAGTTCTTC. The complete variable domain, with remaining parts taken from reference TRBV7-8 and TRBJ2-1, reads GAGVSQSPRYKVAKRGQDVALRCDPISGHVSLFWYQQALGQGPEFLTYFQNEAQLDKSGLPSDRFFAERPEGSVSTLKIQRTQQEDSAVYLCASSLGIGGSSYNEQFFGPGTRLTVL.

The rearrangement uses TRBV7-9 and TRBJ1-2, with 9 bases lining up with TRBD1. The CDR3 is 16 amino acids. Germline V gene lookup returns CDR1 SEHNR and CDR2 FQNEAQ (reference sequence). Losses at the gene ends were 1 base for V and 6 bases for J; bases not matched to a gene: 9. CDR3 region: CASSLGEWTGDHGYTF. CDR3 DNA: TGTGCCAGCAGCTTAGGAGAGTGGACAGGGGATCATGGCTACACCTTC.

V gene TRBV19 combines with J gene TRBJ2-1; possibly TRBD1 or TRBD2 for D (5 bases each). Trimming took off 2 bases at V and 0 bases at J, with 17 bases between the two ends. Germline CDR1 reads LNHDA; CDR2 reads SQIVND (reference sequence). The CDR3 has 18 amino acids. The CDR3 reads CASSIFGARGPSYNEQFF. The CDR3 nucleotides read TGTGCCAGTAGTATATTTGGGGCAAGGGGACCCTCCTACAATGAGCAGTTCTTC.

This chain connects TRBV6-5 to TRBJ2-1; 9 nucleotides align to TRBD1. This CDR3 is built from 14 residues. V shed 7 bases, J shed 7 bases, and the junction held 8 bases outside the gene matches. Germline loops: CDR1 MNHEY, CDR2 SVGAGI. The CDR3 is CASKRDRVINEQFF. The CDR3 region has the DNA TGTGCCAGCAAACGGGACAGGGTAATAAATGAGCAGTTCTTC.

The rearrangement joins TRBV19 to TRBJ2-1; D possibly uses TRBD1 or TRBD2 (5 bases each). CDR1 is LNHDA, CDR2 SQIVND, per germline (reference sequence). V was clipped by 1 base and J by 0 bases, with 7 bases between them. This CDR3 region has 15 residues. The CDR3 nucleotides are TGTGCCAGTAGTATAGGAGGGACCTCCTACAATGAGCAGTTCTTC. This encodes CASSIGGTSYNEQFF.

The chain combines TRBV7-2 with TRBJ1-1; D not resolved. Germline lookup yields CDR1 SGHTA and CDR2 FQGNSA. Deletions cut 3 bases from V and 5 bases from J, with 10 bases between. The CDR3 spans 13 residues. CDR3 DNA sequence: TGTGCCAGCAGCTTTCGGCGGCAAACTGAAGCTTTCTTT. Translation: CASSFRRQTEAFF.

The J gene is TRBJ1-6, the V gene TRBV2, with 7 bases identical to TRBD1. The V and J ends lost 6 bases and 7 bases, in that order; junction bases with no gene match: 3. Germline lookup yields CDR1 SNHLY and CDR2 FYNNEI. The CDR3 has 13 amino acids. CDR3 nucleotide sequence: TGTGCCAGCAGCCGGGACAGAAATTCACCCCTCCACTTT. Protein sequence: CASSRDRNSPLHF.

The V and J genes are TRBV11-2 and TRBJ2-5, with D possibly being TRBD2 (6 bases). Germline assignment: CDR1 SGHAT and CDR2 FQNNGV. V shed 4 bases and J shed 2 bases, with 17 bases lying between them. The CDR3 contains 16 residues. CDR3 residues: CASSYSGGVTQETQYF. The CDR3 DNA follows: TGTGCCAGCAGCTACTCCGGAGGGGTAACTCAAGAGACCCAGTACTTC.

The chain links TRBV10-3 to TRBJ1-1, with D maybe TRBD1 (5 bases). Germline CDR1 reads ENHRY; CDR2 reads SYGVKD. CDR3 length: 14 amino acids. V lost 6 bases and J 5 bases, leaving 16 bases between the germline ends. The CDR3 here is CAIREAAGGTEAFF. The CDR3 DNA sequence: TGTGCCATCAGGGAGGCGGCCGGGGGGACTGAAGCTTTCTTT.

This chain joins TRBV7-9 and TRBJ2-7; no clear D gene. Looked up from germline, CDR1 is SEHNR and CDR2 is FQNEAQ (reference sequence). Trimming shortened V by 1 base and J by 2 bases, and 12 bases separated the two germline ends. The CDR3 runs to 15 residues. The CDR3 DNA is TGTGCCAGCAGCTTAGGTCTGGGCACCACCTACGAGCAGTACTTC. Translated: CASSLGLGTTYEQYF.

Only one count was recorded for this clone. This chain links TRBV7-3 with TRBJ2-6, with no clear D. Per the germline V gene, CDR1 is SGHTA and CDR2 is FQGTGA. The CDR3 extends over 15 amino acids. Between the trimmed V and J ends, which lost 3 bases and 0 bases, there was a span of 6 bases. The CDR3 spells CASSFSSSGANVLTF. In nucleotides, the CDR3 is TGTGCCAGCAGCTTTAGTAGCTCTGGGGCCAACGTCCTGACTTTC. Full variable domain (remainder filled in from reference TRBV7-3 and TRBJ2-6): GAGVSQTPSNKVTEKGKYVELRCDPISGHTALYWYRQSLGQGPEFLIYFQGTGAADDSGLPNDRFFAVRPEGSVSTLKIQRTERGDSAVYLCASSFSSSGANVLTFGAGSRLTVL.

This clone was seen a few times. This rearrangement joins TRBV11-1 to TRBJ1-1, with TRBD1 as a possible D gene (6 bases). V lost 5 bases, J lost 11 bases, and 18 bases lay in between. This CDR3 has 13 amino acids. CDR1 is SGHAT and CDR2 is FQDESV in the germline V gene (reference sequence). The CDR3 coding sequence is TGTGCCAGCAGCCAGGGGACATTCCTCGGCGCTTTCTTT. This codes for CASSQGTFLGAFF.

The chain couples TRBV3-1 (or the pseudogene TRBV3-2) to TRBJ1-4; the D is unclear. In germline, CDR1 is LGHDT, CDR2 YNNKEL (reference sequence). Trimming removed 1 base from V and 6 bases from J, with 9 bases in between. CDR3 length: 14 amino acids. CDR3 protein: CASSQAYRDEKLFF. CDR3 DNA sequence: TGTGCCAGCAGCCAAGCGTATCGGGATGAAAAACTGTTTTTT.

This CDR3 reads CASSLAGGLNYGYTF. The CDR3 DNA is TGTGCCAGCAGCTTGGCGGGGGGGTTAAACTATGGCTACACCTTC. The gene calls are TRBV7-2 and TRBJ1-2; D is perhaps TRBD1 (5 bases). Germline CDR1 SGHTA, CDR2 FQGNSA. Deletions cut 3 bases from V and 2 bases from J, with 13 bases between. The CDR3 contains 15 residues.

The rearrangement joins TRBV5-1 to TRBJ2-3; the D gene is possibly TRBD2 (7 bases). The CDR3 has 17 amino acids. V was cut by 3 bases and J by 0 bases, with 17 bases left in between. Germline CDR1 and CDR2: SGHRS and YFSETQ. The DNA of the CDR3 is TGCGCCAGCAGCTCACCTAGGGGGGGCTTTAGCACAGATACGCAGTATTTT. This encodes CASSSPRGGFSTDTQYF.

Only a few counts were recorded for this clone. The rearrangement uses TRBV7-6 and TRBJ2-7; possibly TRBD1 or TRBD2 for D (5 bases each). Germline-derived CDR1 and CDR2 are SGHVS and FNYEAQ. This CDR3 has 16 residues. The V end lost 0 bases, the J end lost 2 bases, and 14 bases lay between the germline ends. The CDR3 here is CASSLAMGTHTYEQYF. Written as DNA, the CDR3 is TGTGCCAGCAGCTTAGCGATGGGGACCCATACCTACGAGCAGTACTTC.